Below are 11 T cell receptor beta chains sequenced from a single sample in a study of T cell responses to AZD1222 COVID-19 vaccine. This table comes from immunoSEQ multiplex PCR, and its TCRdb copy is limited to in-frame clones, with some not included. The sample consists of 120,000 or so clones, approximately 83% of them appearing once. The material sequenced was peripheral blood, taken on day 0 of AZD1222 vaccination. The receptors originated from an adult in good health.

The V gene is TRBV14, the J gene TRBJ1-4; D ambiguous. V lost 4 bases and J 0 bases, leaving 9 bases between the germline ends. This CDR3 contains 15 residues. CDR1 is SGHDN and CDR2 is FVKESK in the germline V gene. The CDR3 bases are TGTGCCAGCAGCCCGGGGTTGGCAACTAATGAAAAACTGTTTTTT. As protein: CASSPGLATNEKLFF.

The chain uses TRBV4-1 and TRBJ2-6; D possibly matches TRBD1 or TRBD2 (5 bases each). Germline V gene lookup returns CDR1 MGHRA and CDR2 YSYEKL. The V end lost 4 bases, the J end lost 0 bases, and 13 bases lay between the germline ends. The CDR3 has 17 residues. In DNA, the CDR3 is TGCGCCAGCAGCCTGGGACCATCGGTCTCTGGGGCCAACGTCCTGACTTTC. Its protein is CASSLGPSVSGANVLTF.

CDR3 residues: CASSQPDVNTGELFF. The CDR3 nucleotides read TGCGCCAGCAGCCAGCCTGACGTGAACACCGGGGAGCTGTTTTTT. The rearrangement uses TRBV4-1 and TRBJ2-2; unclear D gene. The CDR3 has 15 residues. From germline, CDR1 is MGHRA and CDR2 YSYEKL. V was pared by 3 bases and J by 1 base, with 9 bases between.

This rearrangement joins TRBV19 to TRBJ2-1; TRBD2 aligns across 12 bases. The ends lost 3 bases at V and 10 bases at J; junction bases unmatched: 16. The CDR3 totals 18 residues. Germline values: CDR1 LNHDA, CDR2 SQIVND (reference sequence). This CDR3 is CASSIGASSGRAGGEQFF. The CDR3, as DNA: TGTGCCAGTAGTATTGGGGCTTCTAGCGGGAGGGCAGGGGGAGAGCAGTTCTTC.

The V and J genes are TRBV12-3 or TRBV12-4 and TRBJ1-1; 10 bases line up with TRBD1. This CDR3 spans 13 amino acids. V was clipped by 9 bases and J by 5 bases; unmatched bases: 6. CDR3 in amino acids: CASATGGVTEAFF. The CDR3 DNA is TGTGCCAGTGCGACAGGGGGCGTGACTGAAGCTTTCTTT.

This chain connects TRBV6-5 to TRBJ1-2; D gene uncertain. This CDR3 contains 12 residues. The V and J ends lost 5 bases and 10 bases respectively, with 14 bases between them. Germline lookup yields CDR1 MNHEY and CDR2 SVGAGI. DNA of the CDR3: TGTGCCAGCAGTACGGGAGGGTTTACCTACACCTTC. This sequence encodes CASSTGGFTYTF.

The chain is built from TRBV27 and TRBJ2-7; D is tentatively TRBD1 or TRBD2 (5 bases each). The CDR3 is made up of 15 amino acids. Germline CDR1 is MNHEY and CDR2 is SMNVEV (reference sequence). The germline V and J ends were trimmed by 2 bases and 0 bases, with 11 bases remaining between them. The CDR3 loop reads CASSLVSGGSYEQYF. CDR3 sequence (DNA): TGTGCCAGCAGTTTAGTCTCTGGGGGCTCCTACGAGCAGTACTTC.

CDR3 DNA sequence: TGCAGTGCTAGTCAGGACATCATAGGGTTCCCTTACGAGCAGTACTTC. Residues: CSASQDIIGFPYEQYF. The chain carries TRBV20-1 and TRBJ2-7, with TRBD1 as a possible D gene (5 bases). CDR3 length: 16 residues. The germline V gene has CDR1 DFQATT and CDR2 SNEGSKA (reference sequence). V lost 3 bases and J lost 4, with 22 bases in between.

This sequence joins TRBV11-3 and TRBJ2-3; the D is unclear. The CDR3 extends over 14 amino acids. The germline V gene encodes CDR1 SGHNT and CDR2 YENEEA. Trimming pared 6 bases from V and 0 bases from J, leaving 10 bases between. The CDR3 loop is CASSTEMSTDTQYF. CDR3 bases: TGTGCCAGCAGTACAGAAATGAGCACAGATACGCAGTATTTT.

This chain links TRBV7-3 with TRBJ1-1; D may be TRBD1 (5 bases). There are 17 residues in the CDR3. V lost 2 bases and J 5 bases, leaving 21 bases between the germline ends. The germline CDR1 and CDR2 sequences are SGHTA and FQGTGA. This CDR3 reads CASSLSNGAPLGTEAFF. CDR3 DNA: TGTGCCAGCAGCTTATCTAACGGGGCCCCTTTGGGGACTGAAGCTTTCTTT.

This sequence joins TRBV9 and TRBJ2-7, with TRBD2 matching over 10 bases. The ends lost 0 bases at V and 0 bases at J; junction bases unmatched: 3. Germline assignment: CDR1 SGDLS and CDR2 YYNGEE. The CDR3 sequence is 16 residues long. As DNA, the CDR3 is TGTGCCAGCAGCGTAGGGGCTAGCGGGGGCTCCTACGAGCAGTACTTC. It translates to CASSVGASGGSYEQYF.